The next 9 T cell receptor beta chains were all read from a single sample in a study of blood T cell repertoires in COVID-19. The protocol was immunoSEQ multiplex PCR, while the TCRdb copy is restricted to in-frame clones and leaves out a portion. Of about 46,000 clones in the sample, over 70% were seen once. Sequencing used peripheral blood. These receptor sequences come from a woman of 80 years or more with acute or convalescent COVID-19.

J is TRBJ2-1 and V is TRBV5-6; 9 bases line up with TRBD1. The CDR3 length is 17 residues. The ends lost 1 base at V and 1 base at J; junction bases unmatched: 6. From germline, CDR1 is SGHDT and CDR2 YYEEEE. CDR3 amino acids: CASSLNLGQGSYNEQFF. The CDR3 DNA is TGTGCCAGCAGCTTGAATCTGGGACAGGGATCCTACAATGAGCAGTTCTTC.

This clone appeared a single time. The genes are TRBV3-1 (or the pseudogene TRBV3-2) and TRBJ2-7, with D maybe TRBD2 (6 bases). This CDR3 spans 16 amino acids. Germline loops: CDR1 LGHDT, CDR2 YNNKEL (reference sequence). Trimming stripped 0 bases from V and 0 bases from J, with 12 bases between. In DNA, the CDR3 is TGTGCCAGCAGCCAAGATGGTCGGGGGTCCTCCTACGAGCAGTACTTC. Residues: CASSQDGRGSSYEQYF.

The chain combines TRBV7-2 with TRBJ2-7; D unclear. Germline V gives CDR1 SGHTA, CDR2 FQGNSA. The CDR3 sequence is 14 residues long. V dropped 3 bases and J dropped 9 bases, with 18 bases sitting between them. The CDR3 nucleotides are TGTGCCAGCAGCTTGCCGGGTGGTAGCTCGAGGCAGTACTTC. Translated, it gives CASSLPGGSSRQYF.

The chain recombines TRBV15 with TRBJ2-7, with 7 nucleotides matching TRBD2. CDR1 is LNHNV, CDR2 YYDKDF, per germline (reference sequence). The CDR3 spans 14 residues. Trimming took 0 bases from V and 4 from J; bases not matched to a gene: 3. The CDR3 nucleotides are TGTGCCACCAGCAGAGAGGGGGGAGGGTACGAGCAGTACTTC. This sequence encodes CATSREGGGYEQYF.

This sequence joins TRBV7-9 and TRBJ2-7; 11 bases are a match to TRBD1. This CDR3 spans 14 amino acids. In germline, CDR1 is SEHNR, CDR2 FQNEAQ (reference sequence). With V trimmed by 5 bases and J by 3 bases, 3 bases remained unmatched. The CDR3 sequence: CASSPGTGGYEQYF. The DNA of the CDR3 is TGTGCCAGCAGCCCCGGGACAGGGGGCTACGAGCAGTACTTC.

The sample holds a few counts of this clone. The rearrangement links TRBV19 to TRBJ2-3; perhaps TRBD1 as D (6 bases). The CDR3 totals 14 residues. CDR1 and CDR2 (germline): LNHDA, SQIVND (reference sequence). Trimming left V 4 bases short and J 6 bases short, with 14 bases between. The CDR3 loop reads CASSTTGIGDTQYF. The DNA of the CDR3 is TGTGCCAGTAGTACTACAGGGATAGGGGATACGCAGTATTTT.

This clone was detected only once. V and J are TRBV7-2 and TRBJ2-5; 11 bases are shared with TRBD1. The CDR3 sequence is 16 residues long. The junction had 11 bases not matched to a gene; V was cut back by 2 bases and J by 9 bases. Germline V gene lookup returns CDR1 SGHTA and CDR2 FQGNSA. CDR3 sequence reads: CASSLSGQGARFSQYF. Here the CDR3 DNA reads TGTGCCAGCAGCTTAAGTGGACAGGGGGCGAGATTTTCCCAGTACTTC. The variable domain in full, with the rest retrieved from reference TRBV7-2 and TRBJ2-5, is GAGVSQSPSNKVTEKGKDVELRCDPISGHTALYWYRQSLGQGLEFLIYFQGNSAPDKSGLPSDRFSAERTGGSVSTLTIQRTQQEDSAVYLCASSLSGQGARFSQYFGPGTRLLVL.

The chain recombines TRBV6-5 with TRBJ1-2, with D uncertain. CDR1 is MNHEY and CDR2 is SVGAGI in the germline V gene. The CDR3 is made up of 15 amino acids. Deletions cut 6 bases from V and 3 bases from J, with 17 bases between. CDR3 in DNA: TGTGCCAGCAGATTAACGGAGATTATTCACTATGGCTACACCTTC. This translates into CASRLTEIIHYGYTF.

V and J are TRBV18 and TRBJ1-1; 11 bases agree with TRBD1. The J segment lost 4 bases and the V segment lost 2 bases, leaving 9 bases of the junction unmatched. Germline CDR1 reads KGHSH; CDR2 reads LQKENI. The CDR3 extends over 17 amino acids. The CDR3 nucleotides are TGTGCCAGCTCACCATTATCGGGGACAGGGGGGAGCACTGAAGCTTTCTTT. Encoded protein: CASSPLSGTGGSTEAFF.